A single sample is the source of the 7 T cell receptor beta chains below, sequenced in a study of blood T cell repertoires in COVID-19. TCRdb keeps only in-frame clones here, not all; method: immunoSEQ multiplex PCR. The sample includes 300,000 to 450,000 clones, approximately 80% of them seen just once. Source material: peripheral blood. All receptors come from a human donor with acute or convalescent COVID-19. The donor label of this sample is uncertain.

The rearrangement uses TRBV10-1 and TRBJ2-7; 10 nucleotides line up with TRBD2. J lost 6 bases, V lost 7 bases, and 12 bases had no gene match. CDR1 and CDR2 from the germline V gene are WNHNN and SYGVQD (reference sequence). This CDR3 contains 15 residues. The CDR3: CASKPTSGVCCEQYF. The CDR3 bases are TGCGCCAGCAAGCCTACTAGCGGGGTATGCTGCGAGCAGTACTTC.

V gene TRBV5-4 combines with J gene TRBJ2-7; 11 nucleotides line up with TRBD1. J gave up 5 bases and V 4 bases, and 11 bases lay outside the gene matches. Germline V gene sequence: CDR1 SGHNT, CDR2 YYREEE (reference sequence). CDR3 size: 16 residues. CDR3 sequence reads: CASSVKSGTGGDEQYF. The CDR3 coding sequence is TGTGCCAGCAGCGTAAAGTCCGGGACAGGGGGAGACGAGCAGTACTTC.

The rearrangement uses TRBV5-1 and TRBJ1-2; 7 nucleotides match TRBD1. Germline trimming cut 4 bases from V and 8 bases from J; bases unmatched to any gene: 14. The germline gives CDR1 SGHRS, CDR2 YFSETQ. The CDR3 has 15 residues. CDR3 DNA: TGCGCCAGCAGCGGTGCGGGGACAGCAGGGATCGGCTACACCTTC. It specifies CASSGAGTAGIGYTF.

The CDR3 DNA sequence: TGCGCCAGCAGACTCGGCGGGGAGACCCAGTACTTC. Translated, it gives CASRLGGETQYF. The genes are TRBV5-1 and TRBJ2-5; possible D gene TRBD2, 5 bases. The CDR3 runs 12 residues. The germline gives CDR1 SGHRS, CDR2 YFSETQ. V dropped 5 bases and J dropped 5 bases, with 10 bases sitting between them.

A single count supports this clone. The CDR3 reads CASSTATGPSPLHF. DNA of the CDR3: TGTGCCAGTAGTACAGCGACAGGTCCTTCACCCCTCCACTTT. This chain links TRBV19 with TRBJ1-6; tentatively, D is TRBD1 (6 bases). V gave up 4 bases and J gave up 9 bases, with 13 bases separating them. CDR1 and CDR2 from the germline V gene are LNHDA and SQIVND (reference sequence). CDR3 length: 14 amino acids.

This clone showed up just a few times. This chain joins TRBV12-3 or TRBV12-4 and TRBJ1-2; 11 bases are a match to TRBD1. With 3 bases clipped from V and 6 bases from J, the junction kept 0 bases outside the gene matches. This CDR3 region has 13 residues. The CDR3 bases are TGTGCCAGCAGTTTGGGACAGGGGGATGGCTACACCTTC. Translating gives CASSLGQGDGYTF.

This clone was observed a handful of times. The J gene is TRBJ2-7, the V gene TRBV3-1 (or the pseudogene TRBV3-2), with 9 nucleotides matching TRBD2. V lost 4 bases and J lost 2; bases outside the gene matches: 12. There are 17 residues in the CDR3. In germline, CDR1 is LGHDT, CDR2 YNNKEL (reference sequence). The CDR3: CASSRSGGRVGAYEQYF. The DNA of the CDR3 is TGTGCCAGCAGCCGATCAGGCGGGAGGGTGGGGGCCTACGAGCAGTACTTC.